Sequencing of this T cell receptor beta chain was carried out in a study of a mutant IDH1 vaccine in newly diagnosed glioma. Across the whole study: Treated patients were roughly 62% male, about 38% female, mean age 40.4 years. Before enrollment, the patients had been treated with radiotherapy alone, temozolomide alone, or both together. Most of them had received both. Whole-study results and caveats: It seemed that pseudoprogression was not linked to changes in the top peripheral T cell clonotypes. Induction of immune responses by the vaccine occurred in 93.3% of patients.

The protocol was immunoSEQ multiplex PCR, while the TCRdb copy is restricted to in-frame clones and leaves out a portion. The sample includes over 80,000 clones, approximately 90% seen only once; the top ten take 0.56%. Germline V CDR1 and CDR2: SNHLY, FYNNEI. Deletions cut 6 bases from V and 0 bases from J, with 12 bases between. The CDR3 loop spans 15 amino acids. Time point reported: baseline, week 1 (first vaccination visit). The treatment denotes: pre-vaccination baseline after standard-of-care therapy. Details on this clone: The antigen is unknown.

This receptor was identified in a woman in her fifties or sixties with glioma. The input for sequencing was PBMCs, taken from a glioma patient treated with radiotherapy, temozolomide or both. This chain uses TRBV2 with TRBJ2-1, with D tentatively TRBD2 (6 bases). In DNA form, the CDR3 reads TGTGCCAGCAGGGAGCTAGCGTTCTCCTACAATGAGCAGTTCTTC. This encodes CASRELAFSYNEQFF.